This T cell receptor (beta chain) came from a study of T-cell memory formation after mild COVID-19. The study's findings and limits: CD4+ clones that contracted lay mainly in CM and EM; CD8+ ones lay in EMRA. Several responding clones turned up in pre-infection memory, indicating that cross-reactive memory may have taken part.

On this clonotype itself: The antigen is undetermined.

From the 5' RACE reads, TCRdb called clonotypes with MiXCR, one entry per CDR3 protein. Of just under 350,000 distinct CDR3 sequences listed, 10% to 15% are singletons. Deletions cut 4 bases from V and 8 bases from J, with 4 bases between. The CDR3 is 9 amino acids. Germline CDR1 reads SQVTM; CDR2 reads ANQGSEA. V usage is TRBV29-1 and J usage is TRBJ2-3, with D unresolved. The sample taken for sequencing was PBMCs or a T cell subset sorted from them (not recorded which). This TCR derives from a man between 18 and 35 years old who had mild COVID-19 (a few samples of this study predate the infection). Cell type and time point are not known. In DNA form, the CDR3 reads TGCAGCGTTGGGGGTACGCAGTATTTT. Translated: CSVGGTQYF.